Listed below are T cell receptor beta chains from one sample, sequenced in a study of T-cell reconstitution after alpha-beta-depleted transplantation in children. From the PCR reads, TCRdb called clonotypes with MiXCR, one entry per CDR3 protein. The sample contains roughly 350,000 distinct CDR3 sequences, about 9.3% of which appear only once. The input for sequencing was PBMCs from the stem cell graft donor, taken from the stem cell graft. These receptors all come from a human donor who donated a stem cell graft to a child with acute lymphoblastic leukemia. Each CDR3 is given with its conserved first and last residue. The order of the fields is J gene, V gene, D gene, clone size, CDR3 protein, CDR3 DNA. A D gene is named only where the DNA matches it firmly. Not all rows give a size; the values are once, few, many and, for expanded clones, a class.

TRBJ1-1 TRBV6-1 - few CASSLGGGVVDTEAFF TGTGCCAGCAGCCTCGGAGGTGGGGTAGTTGACACTGAAGCTTTCTTT
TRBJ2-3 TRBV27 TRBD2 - CASSFLAGVGDTQYF TGTGCCAGCAGTTTTCTAGCGGGAGTGGGAGATACGCAGTATTTT
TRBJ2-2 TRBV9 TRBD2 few CASSSHGTSGNTGELFF TGTGCCAGCAGCTCACATGGGACTAGCGGCAACACCGGGGAGCTGTTTTTT
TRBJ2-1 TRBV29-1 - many CSVQGGDYNEQFF TGCAGCGTTCAAGGCGGGGATTACAATGAGCAGTTCTTC
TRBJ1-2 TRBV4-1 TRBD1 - CASSQNYGQGANYGYTF TGCGCCAGCAGCCAAAACTACGGACAGGGAGCTAACTATGGCTACACCTTC
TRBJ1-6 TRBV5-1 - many CASSSPNSPLHF TGCGCCAGCAGCTCACCAAATTCACCCCTCCACTTT
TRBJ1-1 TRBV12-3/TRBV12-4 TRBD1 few CASSPGQAGTEAFF TGTGCCAGCAGTCCGGGACAGGCGGGGACTGAAGCTTTCTTT
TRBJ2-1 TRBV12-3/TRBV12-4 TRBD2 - CASSRLAGEVSSYNEQFF TGTGCCAGCAGTCGACTAGCGGGAGAGGTGAGCTCCTACAATGAGCAGTTCTTC
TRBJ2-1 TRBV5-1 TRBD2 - CASSFTLAGSSYNEQFF TGCGCCAGCAGCTTCACCCTAGCGGGAAGCTCCTACAATGAGCAGTTCTTC
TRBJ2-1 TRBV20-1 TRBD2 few CSATGTTRDEQFF TGCAGTGCTACGGGGACTACTCGAGATGAGCAGTTCTTC
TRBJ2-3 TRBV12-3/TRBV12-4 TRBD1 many CASTPDRGPVMTQYF TGTGCCAGCACCCCGGACAGGGGGCCGGTCATGACGCAGTATTTT
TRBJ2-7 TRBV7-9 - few CAPTRGTYYEQYF TGTGCCCCGACCCGGGGGACCTACTACGAGCAGTACTTC
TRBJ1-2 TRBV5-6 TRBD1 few CASSYSPGQWGGYTF TGTGCCAGCAGCTACTCCCCGGGACAGTGGGGCGGCTACACCTTC
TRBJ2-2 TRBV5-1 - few CASSLDRDYTGELFF TGCGCCAGCAGCTTGGACAGGGATTACACCGGGGAGCTGTTTTTT
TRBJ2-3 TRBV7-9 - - CASSSGSGTQYF TGTGCCAGCAGCTCGGGAAGCGGTACGCAGTATTTT
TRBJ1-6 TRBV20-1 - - CSASPKRGNSPLHF TGCAGTGCTAGCCCCAAAAGGGGTAATTCCCCCCTCCACTTT
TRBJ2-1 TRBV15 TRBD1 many CATSRDIGGRGYNEQFF TGTGCCACCAGCAGAGATATAGGCGGCAGGGGGTACAATGAGCAGTTCTTC
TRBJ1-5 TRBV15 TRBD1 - CATSRDSGGDQPQHF TGTGCCACCAGCAGAGATTCAGGGGGCGATCAGCCCCAGCATTTT